Listed below are T cell receptor beta chains from one sample, sequenced in a study of CD8 T cell repertoires and HIV-1 epitope variants. These receptors' targets are unknown. Data came from immunoSEQ multiplex PCR; TCRdb stores just in-frame clones and leaves some out. The sample lists 5,400 or so clones, approximately 70% occurring once. Input material: cultured CD8+ T cells derived from PBMCs. The source is a male donor with HIV. The CDR3 runs from the conserved cysteine through the conserved F or W. The D gene is left open where the match is weak. Some rows have no size entry. The others give once, few or many, or a class for an expanded clone.

TRBV27	TRBJ2-7	-	-	TGTGCCAGCAGTCCGGTACCTAGCAAGCGGCAGTACTTC	CASSPVPSKRQYF
TRBV5-8	TRBJ2-1	-	few	TGTGCCAGCAGCTTCGGGCAGGGCCTTGGGGAGCAGTTCTTC	CASSFGQGLGEQFF
TRBV10-3	TRBJ1-4	-	-	TGTGCCATCACGGGGGGACCTAATGAAAAACTGTTTTTT	CAITGGPNEKLFF
TRBV5-5	TRBJ2-2	-	-	TGTGCCAGCAGCCCGCGGACCCTGCCGAACACCGGGGAGCTGTTTTTT	CASSPRTLPNTGELFF
TRBV27	TRBJ1-4	-	-	TGTGCCAGCAGTCCCGTTGGGGGGACGAAAAAACTGTTTTTT	CASSPVGGTKKLFF
TRBV30	TRBJ1-1	-	few	TGTGCCTGGACTCACCGGGGATTCGGGAACACTGAAGCTTTCTTT	CAWTHRGFGNTEAFF
TRBV6-5	TRBJ2-7	-	once	TGTGCCAGCAGTTACCAGGGATCCTCCTACGAGCAGTACTTC	CASSYQGSSYEQYF
TRBV11-1	TRBJ2-1	TRBD2	-	TGTGCCAGCAGCCCAGATCTAGCGGGGGGGCTCCTTAATGAGCAGTTCTTC	CASSPDLAGGLLNEQFF
TRBV10-2	TRBJ2-7	-	-	TGCGCCAGCAGTGAGGGGACATATGACGGGGACGAGCAGTACTTC	CASSEGTYDGDEQYF
TRBV28	TRBJ1-1	-	-	TGTGCCAGCAGTGCCGGGGGTGAAGCTTTCTTT	CASSAGGEAFF
TRBV13	TRBJ2-7	TRBD1	-	TGTGCCAGCAGCACAGGAGGACAGGGGGCTATCTACGAGCAGTACTTC	CASSTGGQGAIYEQYF
TRBV7-8	TRBJ1-1	-	-	TGTGCCAGCAGCTCCAACCTAGCCGGGGGCACTGAAGCTTTCTTT	CASSSNLAGGTEAFF
TRBV27	TRBJ2-5	-	-	TGTGCCAGCAGTTTAGTGACAGAAGAGACCCAGTACTTC	CASSLVTEETQYF
TRBV4-1	TRBJ2-3	-	-	TGCGCCAGCAGCCAAGACCAGAACACAGATACGCAGTATTTT	CASSQDQNTDTQYF
TRBV11-1	TRBJ2-1	TRBD2	-	TGTGCCAGCAGCTGGACTAGCGGGAGTGGTGAGCAGTTCTTC	CASSWTSGSGEQFF
TRBV9	TRBJ2-3	TRBD2	once	TGTGCCAGCAGCCTATTGCGGGGGGAGGTAGATACGCAGTATTTT	CASSLLRGEVDTQYF
TRBV5-6	TRBJ2-5	TRBD2	once	TGTGCCAGCAGCTTGCTCCTCGGACTAGCGGAAGAGACCCAGTACTTC	CASSLLLGLAEETQYF